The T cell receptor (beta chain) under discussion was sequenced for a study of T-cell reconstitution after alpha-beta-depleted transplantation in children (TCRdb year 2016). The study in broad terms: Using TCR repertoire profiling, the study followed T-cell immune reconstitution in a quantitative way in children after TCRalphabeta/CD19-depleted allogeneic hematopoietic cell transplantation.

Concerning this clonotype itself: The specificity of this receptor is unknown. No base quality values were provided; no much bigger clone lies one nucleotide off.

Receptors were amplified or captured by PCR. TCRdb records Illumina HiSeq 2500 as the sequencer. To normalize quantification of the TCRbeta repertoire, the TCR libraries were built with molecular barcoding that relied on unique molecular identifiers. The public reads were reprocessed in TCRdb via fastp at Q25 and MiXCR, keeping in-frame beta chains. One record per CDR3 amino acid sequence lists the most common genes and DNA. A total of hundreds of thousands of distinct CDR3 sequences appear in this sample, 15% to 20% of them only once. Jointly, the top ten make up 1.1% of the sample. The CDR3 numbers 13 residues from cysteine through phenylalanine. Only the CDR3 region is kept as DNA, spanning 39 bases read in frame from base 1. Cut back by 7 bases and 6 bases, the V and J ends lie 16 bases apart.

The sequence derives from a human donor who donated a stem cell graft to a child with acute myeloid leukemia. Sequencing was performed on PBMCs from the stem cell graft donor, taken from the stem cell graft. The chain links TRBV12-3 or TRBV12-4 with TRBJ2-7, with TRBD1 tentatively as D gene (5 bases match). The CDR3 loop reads CASMAGPSGEQYF. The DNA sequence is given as TGTGCCAGCATGGCAGGGCCCTCCGGCGAGCAGTACTTC.